Described below is a single T cell receptor beta chain sequence and its context. The observed sequence ends 3 residues before the CDR3 terminus, with the missing tail filled in from the germline J gene. This record belongs to a study of Tregs in tolerant kidney transplant recipients. Using immunoSEQ multiplex PCR, the repertoire was profiled, and TCRdb retains in-frame clones only, with some absent. Its listing shows roughly 53,000 clones. The germline gives CDR1 LNHDA, CDR2 SQIVND (reference sequence). This CDR3 is 14 amino acids long. Trimming removed 7 bases from V and 2 bases from J; junction bases left unmatched: 6.

Sequences were derived from CD4+ T cells from blood, sampled before the transplant. This clonotype was obtained from a human donor who received a combined kidney and bone marrow transplant. The rearrangement uses TRBV19 and TRBJ2-3, with 7 bases that match TRBD1. This CDR3 reads CASKRDSITDTQYF. Incomplete CDR3 DNA: TGTGCCAGTAAGAGGGACAGTATCACAGATACG. The full variable domain, with the rest looked up from reference TRBV19 and TRBJ2-3, is DGGITQSPKYLFRKEGQNVTLSCEQNLNHDAMYWYRQDPGQGLRLIYYSQIVNDFQKGDIAEGYSVSREKKESFPLTVTSAQKNPTAFYLCASKRDSITDTQYFGPGTRLTVL.